Detailed here is one T cell receptor (beta chain). Its antigen is still unknown. This sample is drawn from a study of OX40 agonist ivuxolimab in advanced cancers. Whole-study results and caveats: The CD4+ and CD8+ T cells in the blood had expanded clonally by week 6 at 0.1 to 3.0 mg/kg. Expanded peripheral T-cell antigen specificity went undetermined. Individuals who were partial responders at 0.1-3.0 mg/kg had clonal expansion that ranked among the lowest.

Trimming removed 2 bases from V and 0 bases from J, with 8 bases in between. This CDR3 contains 15 residues. The germline gives CDR1 MNHNS, CDR2 SASEGT. The protocol was immunoSEQ multiplex PCR, while the TCRdb copy is restricted to in-frame clones and leaves out a portion. The data show approximately 86,000 clones, roughly 86% seen once. This receptor was obtained from an adult with an advanced solid tumor such as melanoma, head and neck, liver or kidney cancer. The input for sequencing was CD4+ or CD8+ T cells sorted from blood, taken in a trial of the OX40 agonist ivuxolimab. This chain uses TRBV6-1 with TRBJ1-5; D is perhaps TRBD1 (5 bases). The chain's CDR3 is CASSEKTVSNQPQHF. The CDR3 DNA reads as TGTGCCAGCAGTGAAAAGACAGTTAGCAATCAGCCCCAGCATTTT.